This T cell receptor (beta chain) was observed in a study of beta chain features in type 1 diabetes. The CDR3 runs 15 residues. CDR1 SGHTA and CDR2 FQGNSA come from the germline V gene. V lost 4 bases and J 2 bases, leaving 14 bases between the germline ends. Via CD45RO/CCR7/CD25/CD127/CD95/CD27, cells of the CD4+ naive, central memory, regulatory and stem cell-like memory subsets were sorted. This clone appeared a few times. Its antigen remains unidentified. The sequenced template was cDNA made from the entire isolated RNA. Produced via immunoSEQ multiplex PCR; TCRdb's table is partial and in-frame only. Of 150,000 to 170,000 clones in the sample, over 7.5% were seen once. Study results and limitations: Possibly, sequencing cDNA over-represented cells that had high TCR expression levels. Resolution of whether HLA type affects TCRB rearrangement was not achieved here. The similarity of naive, central memory and Treg TCRB repertoires appeared greater among patients than among healthy donors.

The chain links TRBV7-2 to TRBJ2-5, with D possibly TRBD1 on 6 matching bases. Specimen: central memory CD4+ T cells from blood. The TCR comes from a man between 18 and 29 years old in good health. Here the CDR3 reads CASSSGTRPQETQYF. The DNA for the CDR3 is TGTGCCAGCAGCTCCGGGACAAGGCCTCAAGAGACCCAGTACTTC.